This T cell receptor (beta chain) was identified in a study of OX40 agonist ivuxolimab in advanced cancers. Turning to the study itself: An agonistic human IgG2 monoclonal antibody against OX40 (CD134) was given.

Study results and caveats: Antigen specificity was not determined for the expanded peripheral T cells.

Using immunoSEQ multiplex PCR, the repertoire was profiled, and TCRdb retains in-frame clones only, with some absent. Among 77,000 or so clones, approximately 86% were seen once, and the ten largest hold approximately 0.72%. In regard to this clone: Its antigen is as yet unknown.

V was cut by 5 bases and J by 0 bases, with 17 bases left in between. The CDR3 consists of 16 residues. Germline V gene sequence: CDR1 SEHNR, CDR2 FQNEAQ (reference sequence). This sample comprised CD4+ or CD8+ T cells sorted from blood, obtained in a trial of the OX40 agonist ivuxolimab. V is TRBV7-9 and J is TRBJ2-7; D may correspond to TRBD1 or TRBD2 (5 bases each). This clonotype was sampled from an adult with an advanced solid tumor such as melanoma, head and neck, liver or kidney cancer. CDR3 DNA sequence: TGTGCCAGCAGCCCCCTAGGGGAAGGGAGCTCCTACGAGCAGTACTTC. It is translated as CASSPLGEGSSYEQYF.